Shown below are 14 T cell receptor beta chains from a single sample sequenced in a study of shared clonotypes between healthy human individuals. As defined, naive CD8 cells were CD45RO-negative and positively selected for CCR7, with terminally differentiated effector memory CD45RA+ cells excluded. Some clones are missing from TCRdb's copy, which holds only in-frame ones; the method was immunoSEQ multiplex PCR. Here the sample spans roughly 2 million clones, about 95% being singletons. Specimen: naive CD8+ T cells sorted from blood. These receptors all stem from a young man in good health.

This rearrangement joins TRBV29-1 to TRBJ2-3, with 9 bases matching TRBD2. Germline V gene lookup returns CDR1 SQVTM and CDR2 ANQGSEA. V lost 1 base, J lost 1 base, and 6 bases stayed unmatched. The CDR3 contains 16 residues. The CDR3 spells CSVEGWVAGGTDTQYF. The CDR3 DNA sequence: TGCAGCGTTGAAGGGTGGGTAGCGGGAGGCACAGATACGCAGTATTTT.

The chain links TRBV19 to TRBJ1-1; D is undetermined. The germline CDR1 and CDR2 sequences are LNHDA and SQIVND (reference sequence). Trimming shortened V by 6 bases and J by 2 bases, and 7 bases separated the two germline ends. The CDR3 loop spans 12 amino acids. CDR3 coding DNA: TGTGCCAGTAGCCGCACCAACACTGAAGCTTTCTTT. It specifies CASSRTNTEAFF. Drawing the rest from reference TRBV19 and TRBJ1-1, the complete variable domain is DGGITQSPKYLFRKEGQNVTLSCEQNLNHDAMYWYRQDPGQGLRLIYYSQIVNDFQKGDIAEGYSVSREKKESFPLTVTSAQKNPTAFYLCASSRTNTEAFFGQGTRLTVV.

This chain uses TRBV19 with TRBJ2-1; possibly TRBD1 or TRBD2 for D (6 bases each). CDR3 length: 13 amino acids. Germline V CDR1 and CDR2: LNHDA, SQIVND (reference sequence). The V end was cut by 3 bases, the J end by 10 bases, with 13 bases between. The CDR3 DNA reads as TGTGCCAGTAGTATCCCGGGGGCGTGGGAGCAGTTCTTC. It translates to CASSIPGAWEQFF.

CDR3 in amino acids: CASWGRTNEKLFF. CDR3 DNA sequence: TGTGCCAGCTGGGGGCGAACTAATGAAAAACTGTTTTTT. V is TRBV6-5 and J is TRBJ1-4, with D possibly being TRBD1 (6 bases). The CDR3 contains 13 residues. Germline V gene data show CDR1 as MNHEY and CDR2 as SVGAGI. Trimming took 8 bases from V and 1 from J, leaving 8 bases between them.

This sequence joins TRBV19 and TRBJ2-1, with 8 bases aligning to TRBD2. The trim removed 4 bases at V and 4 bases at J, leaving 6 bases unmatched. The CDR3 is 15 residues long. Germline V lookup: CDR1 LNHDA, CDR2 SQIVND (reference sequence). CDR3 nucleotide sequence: TGTGCCAGTAGTAAGGCGGGGGGACTTTACAATGAGCAGTTCTTC. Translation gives CASSKAGGLYNEQFF. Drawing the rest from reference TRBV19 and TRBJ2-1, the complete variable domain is DGGITQSPKYLFRKEGQNVTLSCEQNLNHDAMYWYRQDPGQGLRLIYYSQIVNDFQKGDIAEGYSVSREKKESFPLTVTSAQKNPTAFYLCASSKAGGLYNEQFFGPGTRLTVL.

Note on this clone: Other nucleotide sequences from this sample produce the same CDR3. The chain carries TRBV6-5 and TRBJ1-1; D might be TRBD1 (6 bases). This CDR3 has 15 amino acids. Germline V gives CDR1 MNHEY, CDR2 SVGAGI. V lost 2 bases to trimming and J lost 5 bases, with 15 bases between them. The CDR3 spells CASSYLRGGDTEAFF. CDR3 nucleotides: TGTGCCAGCAGTTACCTGAGGGGGGGCGATACTGAAGCTTTCTTT.

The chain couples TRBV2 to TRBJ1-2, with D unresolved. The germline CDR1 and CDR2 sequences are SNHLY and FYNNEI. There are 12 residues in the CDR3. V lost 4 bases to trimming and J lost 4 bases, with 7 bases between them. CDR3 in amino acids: CASSGATYGYTF. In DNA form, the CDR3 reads TGTGCCAGCAGTGGGGCAACCTATGGCTACACCTTC.

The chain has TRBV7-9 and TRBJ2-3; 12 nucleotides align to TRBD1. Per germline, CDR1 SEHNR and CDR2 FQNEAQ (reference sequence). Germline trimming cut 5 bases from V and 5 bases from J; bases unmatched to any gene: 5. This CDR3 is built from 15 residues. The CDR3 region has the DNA TGTGCCAGCAGCACCCGGGACAGGGGGCAAGATACGCAGTATTTT. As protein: CASSTRDRGQDTQYF. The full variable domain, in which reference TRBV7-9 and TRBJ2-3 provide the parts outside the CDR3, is DTGVSQNPRHKITKRGQNVTFRCDPISEHNRLYWYRQTLGQGPEFLTYFQNEAQLEKSRLLSDRFSAERPKGSFSTLEIQRTEQGDSAMYLCASSTRDRGQDTQYFGPGTRLTVL.

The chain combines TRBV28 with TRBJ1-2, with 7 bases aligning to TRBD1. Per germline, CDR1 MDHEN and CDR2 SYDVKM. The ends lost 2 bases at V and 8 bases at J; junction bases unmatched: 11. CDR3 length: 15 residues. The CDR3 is CASSLPRTGRLGYTF. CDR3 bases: TGTGCCAGCAGTTTACCCCGGACAGGCCGGCTCGGCTACACCTTC.

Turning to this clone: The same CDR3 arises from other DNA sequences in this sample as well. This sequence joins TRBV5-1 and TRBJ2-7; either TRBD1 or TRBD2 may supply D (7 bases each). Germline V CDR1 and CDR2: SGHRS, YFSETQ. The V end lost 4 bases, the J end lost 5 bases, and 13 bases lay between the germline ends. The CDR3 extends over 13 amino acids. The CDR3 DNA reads TGCGCCAGCAGCCGACAGGGAGGGGACGAGCAGTACTTC. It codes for CASSRQGGDEQYF.

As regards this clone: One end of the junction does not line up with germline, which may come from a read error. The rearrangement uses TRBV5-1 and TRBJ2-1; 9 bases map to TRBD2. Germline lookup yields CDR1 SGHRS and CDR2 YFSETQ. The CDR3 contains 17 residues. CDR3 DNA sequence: TGCGCCAGCAGCTTGGAATTCCGACTAGCGGACTACAGTGAGCAGTTCTTC. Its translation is CASSLEFRLADYSEQFF.

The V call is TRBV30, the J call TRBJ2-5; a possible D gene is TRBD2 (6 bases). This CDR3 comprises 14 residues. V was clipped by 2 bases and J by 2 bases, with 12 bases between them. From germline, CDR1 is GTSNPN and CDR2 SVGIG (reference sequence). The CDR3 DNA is TGTGCCTGGAGTCCGGGACTTATGCAAGAGACCCAGTACTTC. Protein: CAWSPGLMQETQYF.

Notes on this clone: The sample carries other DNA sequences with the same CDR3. The chain's CDR3 is CASSYGLEETQYF. The CDR3 nucleotides read TGTGCCAGCAGTTACGGGTTGGAAGAGACCCAGTACTTC. This chain links TRBV6-5 with TRBJ2-5; D ambiguous. Germline CDR1 is MNHEY and CDR2 is SVGAGI. This CDR3 comprises 13 residues. Trimming cost V 2 bases and J 3 bases, with 7 bases left between them.

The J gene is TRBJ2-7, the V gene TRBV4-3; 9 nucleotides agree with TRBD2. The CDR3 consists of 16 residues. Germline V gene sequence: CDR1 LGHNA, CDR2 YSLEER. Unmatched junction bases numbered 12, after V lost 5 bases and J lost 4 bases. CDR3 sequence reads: CASSSQLTSGAYEQYF. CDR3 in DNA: TGCGCCAGCAGCTCCCAATTGACTAGCGGCGCATACGAGCAGTACTTC.